One TCR beta chain is described in this entry. The antigen is not known. CDR3 length: 13 residues. Deletions cut 6 bases from V and 4 bases from J, with 12 bases between. CDR1 and CDR2 (germline): LNHDA, SQIVND (reference sequence). The sample comes from a study of beta chain features in type 1 diabetes. Regarding the study as a whole: Patients and controls would be equally affected if PCR favored shorter templates. Significant though moderate, a shortening of TCRB CDR3s appeared in all four CD4+ subsets of Type 1 diabetes patients.

Sequencing targeted expressed TCRB transcripts, as all isolated RNA had been reverse transcribed. Some clones are missing from TCRdb's copy, which holds only in-frame ones; the method was immunoSEQ multiplex PCR. The table has some 160,000 clones, 9% to 10% seen once. Sequencing was carried out using central memory CD4+ T cells from blood. The rearrangement joins TRBV19 to TRBJ1-1; tentatively, D is TRBD1 (6 bases). This TCR was recovered from a woman under 40 with type 1 diabetes. In DNA, the CDR3 is TGTGCCAGTAGCGTTACAGGGTCCACTGAAGCTTTCTTT. It is translated as CASSVTGSTEAFF. Complete variable domain (other parts from reference TRBV19 and TRBJ1-1): DGGITQSPKYLFRKEGQNVTLSCEQNLNHDAMYWYRQDPGQGLRLIYYSQIVNDFQKGDIAEGYSVSREKKESFPLTVTSAQKNPTAFYLCASSVTGSTEAFFGQGTRLTVV.